What follows are 31 T cell receptor beta chains derived from one specimen sequenced in a study of CD8 T cells in Susac syndrome. Random hexamers were used to reverse transcribe roughly 0.5 to 1 ug of RNA. TCRdb recomputed calls from the immunoSEQ multiplex PCR reads with MiXCR, one row per CDR3 protein. This sample yields 200,000 to 250,000 distinct CDR3 sequences, of which just under 95% are seen a single time; 0.055% to 0.075% belongs to the top ten. Sequencing input: CD4+ T cells from PBMCs. These TCRs come from a human donor with multiple sclerosis.

This chain uses TRBV10-3 with TRBJ1-4; TRBD1 aligns across 7 bases. Germline V gene lookup returns CDR1 ENHRY and CDR2 SYGVKD. V trimming: 0 bases; J trimming: 3 bases; junction bases outside the gene matches: 1. The CDR3 runs to 15 residues. For the CDR3, the DNA is TGTGCCATCAGTGAGTCGACAGGGTCTAATGAAAAACTGTTTTTT. Its translation is CAISESTGSNEKLFF.

The J gene is TRBJ2-2, the V gene TRBV30, with D unclear. The CDR3 runs to 11 residues. Germline CDR1 is GTSNPN and CDR2 is SVGIG (reference sequence). Trimming left V 3 bases short and J 5 bases short, with 4 bases between. CDR3 in DNA: TGTGCCTGGAGGTTTACCGGGGAGCTGTTTTTT. The encoded protein is CAWRFTGELFF.

This chain connects TRBV15 to TRBJ1-3; D gene uncertain. The V end was cut by 6 bases, the J end by 2 bases, with 11 bases between. This CDR3 is built from 14 residues. Germline CDR1 LNHNV, CDR2 YYDKDF (reference sequence). CDR3 loop: CATRKVGAGNTIYF. The CDR3 DNA reads TGTGCCACCAGAAAAGTGGGTGCTGGAAACACCATATATTTT.

The chain has TRBV5-1 and TRBJ2-3, with a tentative D call TRBD1 (5 bases). CDR3 length: 14 amino acids. Per germline, CDR1 SGHRS and CDR2 YFSETQ. With 3 bases removed from V and 6 bases from J, the gap between germline ends came to 14 bases. DNA of the CDR3: TGCGCCAGCAGCTCTGGGGCGTTTGAGGATACGCAGTATTTT. Its protein is CASSSGAFEDTQYF.

V is TRBV12-3 or TRBV12-4 and J is TRBJ2-2; TRBD1 is a possible D gene (7 bases). The CDR3 extends over 16 amino acids. The germline V and J ends were trimmed by 7 bases and 5 bases, with 20 bases remaining between them. The CDR3 here is CASNRGWGAMTGELFF. In DNA form, the CDR3 reads TGTGCCAGCAACAGGGGTTGGGGGGCCATGACCGGGGAGCTGTTTTTT.

This chain uses TRBV7-9 with TRBJ2-5; D ambiguous. The V gene lost 8 bases and the J gene lost 4 bases, with 8 bases spanning the gap. Germline CDR1 reads SEHNR; CDR2 reads FQNEAQ (reference sequence). The CDR3 loop spans 11 amino acids. The CDR3 DNA is TGTGCCAGCGAATTCTCAGAGACCCAGTACTTC. Translating gives CASEFSETQYF.

This clonotype appeared a few times. This chain connects TRBV7-9 to TRBJ2-1; TRBD2 aligns across 11 bases. Looked up from germline, CDR1 is SEHNR and CDR2 is FQNEAQ (reference sequence). This CDR3 is 16 amino acids long. J lost 3 bases, V lost 6 bases, and 7 bases had no gene match. The CDR3 sequence: CASSPPGTSGYNEQFF. The DNA of the CDR3 is TGTGCCAGCAGTCCTCCCGGGACTAGCGGCTACAATGAGCAGTTCTTC.

The chain couples TRBV12-3 or TRBV12-4 to TRBJ1-2, with no clear D. CDR3 length: 17 amino acids. Trimming took 5 bases from V and 5 from J, leaving 24 bases between them. The CDR3 nucleotides are TGTGCCAGCAGTCCACGACGGACGCCAAGGGATAGGTATGGCTACACCTTC. Amino acids: CASSPRRTPRDRYGYTF.

The rearrangement uses TRBV2 and TRBJ2-5, with unresolved D. The V end was cut by 5 bases, the J end by 4 bases, with 8 bases between. Germline V CDR1 and CDR2: SNHLY, FYNNEI. The CDR3 runs to 12 residues. The DNA of the CDR3 is TGTGCCAGCAGTTGGGAAGGAGAGACCCAGTACTTC. Protein product: CASSWEGETQYF.

The chain carries TRBV7-2 and TRBJ1-1; D is ambiguous. Between the trimmed V and J ends, which lost 1 base and 4 bases, there was a span of 10 bases. CDR3 size: 14 residues. CDR1 is SGHTA and CDR2 is FQGNSA in the germline V gene. CDR3 nucleotide sequence: TGTGCCAGCAGCTTAGATTTACGGACCACTGAAGCTTTCTTT. Amino acids: CASSLDLRTTEAFF.

This sequence joins TRBV20-1 and TRBJ1-2; D not certain. CDR3 length equals 13 residues. V dropped 1 base and J dropped 5 bases, with 11 bases sitting between them. Germline V CDR1 and CDR2: DFQATT, SNEGSKA (reference sequence). The CDR3 coding sequence is TGCAGTGCTAGAGCGGGGTCGGCGTATGGCTACACCTTC. Translating gives CSARAGSAYGYTF.

The chain has TRBV2 and TRBJ2-7; 7 positions match TRBD1. Trimming cost V 6 bases and J 4 bases; bases outside gene matches: 6. CDR3 length equals 13 residues. CDR1 and CDR2 from the germline V gene are SNHLY and FYNNEI. The chain's CDR3 is CASRETGRYEQYV. CDR3 DNA sequence: TGTGCCAGCAGAGAGACAGGGCGGTACGAGCAGTACGTC.

CDR3 region: CASSNLGGEQYV. The DNA for the CDR3 is TGTGCCAGCAGCAACCTGGGTGGTGAGCAGTACGTC. The chain joins TRBV12-3 or TRBV12-4 to TRBJ2-7; D remains ambiguous. V lost 6 bases to trimming and J lost 7 bases, with 13 bases between them. This CDR3 is 12 amino acids long.

The rearrangement joins TRBV2 to TRBJ1-5; 7 nucleotides line up with TRBD1. This CDR3 has 15 amino acids. Germline-derived CDR1 and CDR2 are SNHLY and FYNNEI. The V and J ends lost 3 bases and 1 base, in that order; junction bases with no gene match: 3. The CDR3 sequence: CASSDRGTSNQPQHF. The CDR3 nucleotides are TGTGCCAGCAGTGACAGGGGGACGAGCAATCAGCCCCAGCATTTT.

A word on this clonotype: At one of its ends the junction is not consistent with the germline gene, which may arise from a read error. The chain employs TRBV11-2 and TRBJ1-2; unclear D gene. The length of the CDR3 is 9 residues. Germline CDR1 SGHAT, CDR2 FQNNGV. The CDR3: CASSHSAPF. As DNA, the CDR3 is TGTGCCAGCAGCCACTCAGCCCCTTTC.

The chain is built from TRBV12-5 and TRBJ2-1; TRBD1 agrees at 8 bases. Losses at the gene ends were 4 bases for V and 5 bases for J; bases not matched to a gene: 7. The germline gives CDR1 LGHNT, CDR2 FRNRAP. This CDR3 has 15 residues. The CDR3 region has the DNA TGTGCTAGTGGTTCAGACAGGGGTTGGGACAATGAGCAGTTCTTC. This gives the protein CASGSDRGWDNEQFF. The full variable domain, rest sourced from reference TRBV12-5 and TRBJ2-1, is DARVTQTPRHKVTEMGQEVTMRCQPILGHNTVFWYRQTMMQGLELLAYFRNRAPLDDSGMPKDRFSAEMPDATLATLKIQPSEPRDSAVYFCASGSDRGWDNEQFFGPGTRLTVL.

The chain employs TRBV29-1 and TRBJ2-1; possible D gene TRBD1, 5 bases. Trimming pared 6 bases from V and 8 bases from J, leaving 11 bases between. CDR1 is SQVTM, CDR2 ANQGSEA, per germline. This CDR3 has 11 amino acids. CDR3: CSVRWGDEQFF. CDR3 nucleotide sequence: TGCAGCGTACGCTGGGGCGATGAGCAGTTCTTC.

The chain has TRBV5-1 and TRBJ2-1; a weak D match, TRBD1 (5 bases). V was cut by 5 bases and J by 4 bases, with 13 bases left in between. The CDR3 contains 14 residues. Per the germline V gene, CDR1 is SGHRS and CDR2 is YFSETQ. The CDR3 DNA sequence: TGCGCCAGCAGAAGGGGCCCTTATTACAATGAGCAGTTCTTC. Encoded protein: CASRRGPYYNEQFF. Full variable domain (rest looked up from reference TRBV5-1 and TRBJ2-1): KAGVTQTPRYLIKTRGQQVTLSCSPISGHRSVSWYQQTPGQGLQFLFEYFSETQRNKGNFPGRFSGRQFSNSRSEMNVSTLELGDSALYLCASRRGPYYNEQFFGPGTRLTVL.

V and J are TRBV29-1 and TRBJ2-1; the match to TRBD1 covers 8 bases. The CDR3 is 14 residues long. Germline-derived CDR1 and CDR2 are SQVTM and ANQGSEA. Unmatched junction bases numbered 14, after V lost 6 bases and J lost 10 bases. In DNA, the CDR3 is TGCAGCGTGGACAGGGCCCGATCCTCGAAAGAGCAGTTCTTC. As protein: CSVDRARSSKEQFF.

The gene calls are TRBV7-3 and TRBJ2-6; D call uncertain. The CDR3 is made up of 15 amino acids. Trimming cost V 5 bases and J 4 bases, with 12 bases left between them. The germline V gene encodes CDR1 SGHTA and CDR2 FQGTGA. The CDR3 bases are TGTGCCAGCAGCCCTCTTCCGGAGGGGGCCAACGTCCTGACTTTC. It specifies CASSPLPEGANVLTF.

The sample holds one count of this clonotype. The V gene is TRBV30, the J gene TRBJ2-4; D might be TRBD1 (5 bases). Germline CDR1 is GTSNPN and CDR2 is SVGIG (reference sequence). Trimming took off 2 bases at V and 8 bases at J, with 13 bases between the two ends. There are 13 residues in the CDR3. CDR3: CAWSMAGLHIQYF. The CDR3 DNA follows: TGTGCCTGGAGTATGGCAGGGTTACACATTCAGTACTTC.

The rearrangement joins TRBV7-3 to TRBJ2-5; weak D call: TRBD2 (5 bases). Germline CDR1 is SGHTA and CDR2 is FQGTGA. The CDR3 has 14 amino acids. Trimming took 1 base from V and 1 from J, leaving 7 bases between them. CDR3: CASSLNGVQETQYF. The CDR3 bases are TGTGCCAGCAGCTTAAACGGGGTCCAAGAGACCCAGTACTTC.

The gene calls are TRBV7-6 and TRBJ2-7; 7 bases are a match to TRBD1. Germline CDR1 is SGHVS and CDR2 is FNYEAQ. The ends lost 2 bases at V and 1 base at J; junction bases unmatched: 2. This CDR3 is 14 amino acids long. This CDR3 reads CASSLPGQSYEQYF. CDR3 DNA: TGTGCCAGCAGCTTACCGGGACAGTCCTACGAGCAGTACTTC.

The rearrangement uses TRBV4-1 and TRBJ2-5; D gene uncertain. The V gene lost 1 base and the J gene lost 2 bases, with 11 bases spanning the gap. CDR1 is MGHRA, CDR2 YSYEKL, per germline. This CDR3 region has 15 residues. In nucleotides, the CDR3 is TGCGCCAGCAGCCAAGGGACCACACCTCAAGAGACCCAGTACTTC. As protein: CASSQGTTPQETQYF.

V gene TRBV6-2 or TRBV6-3 combines with J gene TRBJ1-6; D perhaps matches TRBD1 (5 bases). From germline, CDR1 is MNHEY and CDR2 SVGEGT. The V end lost 3 bases, the J end lost 7 bases, and 13 bases lay between the germline ends. The CDR3 sequence is 15 residues long. CDR3 bases: TGTGCCAGCAGTTATCAAGGTCAGGGAAATTCACCCCTCCACTTT. This codes for CASSYQGQGNSPLHF.

The chain combines TRBV20-1 with TRBJ2-4; 7 nucleotides line up with TRBD1. The CDR3 extends over 12 amino acids. With V trimmed by 6 bases and J by 16 bases, 15 bases remained unmatched. Germline-derived CDR1 and CDR2 are DFQATT and SNEGSKA (reference sequence). Written as DNA, the CDR3 is TGCAGTGCCCCGACAGGGTTTGGACTTCTCTACTTC. This encodes CSAPTGFGLLYF.

The rearrangement joins TRBV12-3 or TRBV12-4 to TRBJ1-3; 8 bases are shared with TRBD1. The V segment lost 3 bases and the J segment 7 bases; nucleotides outside the gene matches: 2. This CDR3 comprises 13 residues. CDR3 DNA: TGTGCCAGCAGTTTGACAGGGGCCAACACCATATATTTT. It yields the protein CASSLTGANTIYF.

The V gene is TRBV5-4, the J gene TRBJ2-5, with D tentatively TRBD1 (6 bases). Trimming cost V 2 bases and J 0 bases, with 8 bases left between them. The CDR3 is 14 residues long. Germline V lookup: CDR1 SGHNT, CDR2 YYREEE (reference sequence). The CDR3, as DNA: TGTGCCAGCAGCTTAGACAGGTACCAAGAGACCCAGTACTTC. Protein sequence: CASSLDRYQETQYF. The full variable domain, completed using reference TRBV5-4 and TRBJ2-5, is ETGVTQSPTHLIKTRGQQVTLRCSSQSGHNTVSWYQQALGQGPQFIFQYYREEENGRGNFPPRFSGLQFPNYSSELNVNALELDDSALYLCASSLDRYQETQYFGPGTRLLVL.

In DNA form, the CDR3 reads TGTGCCAGCACACCGGGACCGGCCAACAGTGAGCAGTTCTTC. Protein sequence: CASTPGPANSEQFF. This rearrangement joins TRBV6-1 to TRBJ2-1; D tentatively fits TRBD1 or TRBD2 (5 bases each). This CDR3 has 14 amino acids. CDR1 MNHNS and CDR2 SASEGT come from the germline V gene. V was cut by 7 bases and J by 9 bases, with 19 bases left in between.

This rearrangement joins TRBV9 to TRBJ1-3; 8 nucleotides match TRBD1. Losses at the gene ends were 0 bases for V and 0 bases for J; bases not matched to a gene: 2. This CDR3 comprises 16 residues. Germline assignment: CDR1 SGDLS and CDR2 YYNGEE. CDR3 protein: CASSVAGTGSGNTIYF. As DNA, the CDR3 is TGTGCCAGCAGCGTAGCTGGGACAGGCTCTGGAAACACCATATATTTT.

The V and J genes are TRBV5-6 and TRBJ2-1, with 10 bases fitting TRBD2. The CDR3 loop spans 16 amino acids. CDR1 is SGHDT, CDR2 YYEEEE, per germline. V shed 2 bases, J shed 10 bases, and the junction held 12 bases outside the gene matches. As DNA, the CDR3 is TGTGCCAGCAGCTTTCGAAGCGGGGGGGCCGTCGGGGAGCAGTTCTTC. Translating it yields CASSFRSGGAVGEQFF.